The 3 T cell receptor beta chains below come from one sample, sequenced in a study of cytomegalovirus exposure and HLA in healthy donors. The method was immunoSEQ multiplex PCR; TCRdb's version includes in-frame clones alone and lacks a portion of them. The table lists about 280,000 clones, 88% of them singletons. Sample: PBMCs. These receptors were collected from a woman under 30 in good health and CMV-seronegative.

The rearrangement uses TRBV6-5 and TRBJ1-5; unclear D gene. The CDR3 has 13 amino acids. Per the germline V gene, CDR1 is MNHEY and CDR2 is SVGAGI. V was pared by 8 bases and J by 2 bases, with 10 bases between. The CDR3: CASGFQGNQPQHF. CDR3 sequence (DNA): TGTGCCAGCGGGTTTCAGGGCAATCAGCCCCAGCATTTT.

The chain combines TRBV9 with TRBJ2-1, with 7 bases aligning to TRBD1. The CDR3 sequence is 15 residues long. Trimming at V came to 4 bases and at J to 8 bases, leaving 12 bases not matched to a gene. Germline V gene sequence: CDR1 SGDLS, CDR2 YYNGEE. CDR3 loop: CASSKGGAGRDEQFF. The DNA of the CDR3 is TGTGCCAGCAGCAAAGGGGGCGCCGGTAGGGATGAGCAGTTCTTC.

The rearrangement links TRBV18 to TRBJ2-3; tentatively, D is TRBD1 (5 bases). V lost 2 bases, J lost 3 bases, and 9 bases lay in between. The CDR3 length is 14 residues. Per the germline V gene, CDR1 is KGHSH and CDR2 is LQKENI. DNA of the CDR3: TGTGCCAGCTCACCAAGGGGCGCGACAGATACGCAGTATTTT. Translating gives CASSPRGATDTQYF. Full variable domain (rest looked up from reference TRBV18 and TRBJ2-3): NAGVMQNPRHLVRRRGQEARLRCSPMKGHSHVYWYRQLPEEGLKFMVYLQKENIIDESGMPKERFSAEFPKEGPSILRIQQVVRGDSAAYFCASSPRGATDTQYFGPGTRLTVL.